These 16 T cell receptor beta chains were sequenced from one sample in a study of CD4 T cells in relation to SARS-CoV-2 and coronaviruses. The repertoire was sequenced with immunoSEQ multiplex PCR; TCRdb's copy has only in-frame clones and lacks some. The sample contains under 20,000 clones, 60% to 80% of which appear only once. The unexposed donors gave CD4+ T cells in about 2010-2018, prior to COVID-19. Isolation of CD4+ T cells took place after roughly nine days in culture. Their antigens remain unidentified. Material: CD4+ T cells from PBMCs, cultured in vitro. Every receptor here comes from a human donor in good health.

The table lists this clone with a few counts. The V and J genes are TRBV7-3 and TRBJ2-2; tentatively, D is TRBD1 (5 bases). Germline CDR1 and CDR2: SGHTA and FQGTGA. Trimming removed 8 bases from V and 6 bases from J, with 13 bases in between. This CDR3 spans 13 amino acids. The CDR3 nucleotides read TGTGCCAGCGGCAGGGTTAGGTCCGGGGAGCTGTTTTTT. Its translation is CASGRVRSGELFF.

V usage is TRBV5-5 and J usage is TRBJ1-1; 9 bases are shared with TRBD1. This CDR3 has 15 residues. From germline, CDR1 is SGHKS and CDR2 YYEKEE (reference sequence). Trimming took 3 bases from V and 10 from J; bases not matched to a gene: 13. The CDR3, as DNA: TGTGCCAGCAGCTCGAATGGGGACAGGGATGGGTTAGCTTTCTTT. Amino acid sequence: CASSSNGDRDGLAFF.

V usage is TRBV20-1 and J usage is TRBJ2-4; 8 bases agree with TRBD1. Germline CDR1 DFQATT, CDR2 SNEGSKA (reference sequence). V shed 6 bases, J shed 2 bases, and the junction held 12 bases outside the gene matches. The CDR3 loop spans 16 amino acids. This CDR3 reads CSASPSGGLSKNIQYF. CDR3 nucleotides: TGCAGTGCCAGTCCCTCAGGGGGCTTGTCCAAAAACATTCAGTACTTC.

The table lists this clone with a count of one. The rearrangement joins TRBV6-6 to TRBJ1-4; D uncertain. This CDR3 is built from 16 residues. V was cut by 3 bases and J by 1 base, with 12 bases left in between. Germline CDR1 and CDR2: MNHNY and SVGAGI (reference sequence). CDR3 region: CASSYKRRRTNEKLFF. The DNA of the CDR3 is TGTGCCAGCAGTTATAAACGGAGGCGAACTAATGAAAAACTGTTTTTT.

The chain links TRBV12-3 or TRBV12-4 to TRBJ1-2; D is perhaps TRBD1 (5 bases). Trimming pared 8 bases from V and 0 bases from J, leaving 7 bases between. The CDR3 is made up of 12 amino acids. The CDR3 DNA is TGTGCCAGCTCAGGGTCTAACTATGGCTACACCTTC. It encodes CASSGSNYGYTF.

The CDR3 sequence: CASRTLTGYEQYF. The CDR3 region has the DNA TGCGCCAGCCGTACCTTGACAGGCTACGAGCAGTACTTC. The rearrangement links TRBV5-1 to TRBJ2-7; D is perhaps TRBD1 (6 bases). Germline CDR1 is SGHRS and CDR2 is YFSETQ. The CDR3 spans 13 residues. V lost 7 bases and J 3 bases, leaving 14 bases between the germline ends.

Concerning this clone: Germline is not matched at one junction end, which may reflect a read error. The chain employs TRBV19 and TRBJ2-7; D may be TRBD1 or TRBD2 (5 bases each). The CDR3 consists of 13 residues. The germline V gene encodes CDR1 LNHDA and CDR2 SQIVND (reference sequence). The CDR3: CATWDHPSSEQYF. Here the CDR3 DNA reads TGTGCCACTTGGGACCATCCCTCCTCCGAGCAGTACTTC.

The sample holds a few counts of this clone. The chain is built from TRBV28 and TRBJ1-5; D not resolved. In germline, CDR1 is MDHEN, CDR2 SYDVKM. This CDR3 spans 10 amino acids. Trimming left V 11 bases short and J 7 bases short, with 9 bases between. CDR3 DNA: TGTGCCGGTGGGAACCAGCCCCAGCATTTT. Residues: CAGGNQPQHF.

V usage is TRBV6-2 or TRBV6-3 and J usage is TRBJ1-4, with unresolved D. Per germline, CDR1 MNHEY and CDR2 SVGEGT. This CDR3 region has 13 residues. Trimming shortened V by 5 bases and J by 5 bases, and 9 bases separated the two germline ends. CDR3 nucleotide sequence: TGTGCCAGCAGTCGGAGGGTGAATGAAAAACTGTTTTTT. Translated: CASSRRVNEKLFF.

The V gene is TRBV7-2, the J gene TRBJ2-3, with D possibly TRBD2 on 6 matching bases. The germline V and J ends were trimmed by 5 bases and 5 bases, with 20 bases remaining between them. The CDR3 covers 16 residues. The V gene's germline CDR1 is SGHTA and CDR2 FQGNSA. The CDR3: CASSVTRLAGGDTQYF. CDR3 bases: TGTGCCAGCAGCGTGACTCGGCTAGCCGGGGGAGATACGCAGTATTTT.

CDR3 protein: CASSIPGNTEAFF. CDR3 nucleotide sequence: TGTGCCAGTAGTATTCCTGGGAACACTGAAGCTTTCTTT. This chain connects TRBV19 to TRBJ1-1; no clear D gene. The V end was cut by 3 bases, the J end by 1 base, with 6 bases between. CDR3 length equals 13 residues. Germline assignment: CDR1 LNHDA and CDR2 SQIVND (reference sequence).

This chain links TRBV18 with TRBJ1-2; D possibly corresponds to TRBD1 (6 bases). There are 15 residues in the CDR3. CDR1 KGHSH and CDR2 LQKENI come from the germline V gene. The V gene lost 4 bases and the J gene lost 5 bases, with 17 bases spanning the gap. This CDR3 reads CASSHGLGGLYGYTF. As DNA, the CDR3 is TGTGCCAGCTCACATGGTCTCGGGGGCTTATATGGCTACACCTTC.

This rearrangement joins TRBV5-1 to TRBJ2-2, with D possibly TRBD2 on 6 matching bases. Trimming took 4 bases from V and 4 from J, leaving 11 bases between them. The CDR3 totals 14 residues. Germline CDR1 and CDR2: SGHRS and YFSETQ. CDR3 in amino acids: CASSADGSTGELFF. In DNA form, the CDR3 reads TGCGCCAGCAGCGCGGACGGGAGCACCGGGGAGCTGTTTTTT.

This clone has more than one count but fewer than ten. The chain uses TRBV9 and TRBJ1-4, with D hard to call. This CDR3 region has 12 residues. Per germline, CDR1 SGDLS and CDR2 YYNGEE. V lost 1 base and J lost 12, with 10 bases in between. The chain's CDR3 is CASSVNREQLFF. CDR3 in DNA: TGTGCCAGCAGCGTAAATAGGGAACAACTGTTTTTT.

The genes are TRBV7-2 and TRBJ2-3, with 8 positions matching TRBD2. The V gene's germline CDR1 is SGHTA and CDR2 FQGNSA. With V trimmed by 0 bases and J by 3 bases, 2 bases remained unmatched. The CDR3 length is 15 residues. CDR3 amino acids: CASSLASGITDTQYF. DNA for the CDR3: TGTGCCAGCAGCTTAGCTAGCGGGATTACAGATACGCAGTATTTT. The full variable domain, completed using reference TRBV7-2 and TRBJ2-3, is GAGVSQSPSNKVTEKGKDVELRCDPISGHTALYWYRQSLGQGLEFLIYFQGNSAPDKSGLPSDRFSAERTGGSVSTLTIQRTQQEDSAVYLCASSLASGITDTQYFGPGTRLTVL.

The rearrangement uses TRBV7-9 and TRBJ1-1, with D unresolved. The germline V gene encodes CDR1 SEHNR and CDR2 FQNEAQ (reference sequence). This CDR3 is built from 11 residues. Trimming took off 3 bases at V and 5 bases at J, with 4 bases between the two ends. This chain's CDR3 is CASSFTTEAFF. The CDR3 region has the DNA TGTGCCAGCAGCTTTACGACTGAAGCTTTCTTT.